A selection of T cell receptor beta chains follows, all from one sample in a study of post-analysis software for immune sequencing data. TCRdb processed the PCR reads anew with MiXCR; each CDR3 protein has one entry. The data contain around 400,000 distinct CDR3 sequences, 39% of them singletons. What was sequenced was blood. These receptors all come from a girl aged 2-10 years with multiple sclerosis. Each CDR3 is given with its conserved first and last residue. A D gene is named only where the DNA matches it firmly. Expanded clones are given a class, and other clones once, few, many or no size at all.

V	J	D	size	DNA	CDR3
TRBV10-2	TRBJ2-4	.	.	TGCGCCAGCCGCGGTGGGACATCGGGGGACATTCAGTACTTC	CASRGGTSGDIQYF
TRBV7-2	TRBJ2-5	.	few	TGTGCCAGCAGCACGGACCGCCGAGAGACCCAGTACTTC	CASSTDRRETQYF
TRBV5-1	TRBJ2-5	.	few	TGCGCCAGCAGCTTGGTGGCAGGGCGGCAAGAGACCCAGTACTTC	CASSLVAGRQETQYF
TRBV13	TRBJ2-1	.	.	TGTGCCAGCAGCGGCGACAGATCCTACAATGAGCAGTTCTTC	CASSGDRSYNEQFF
TRBV20-1	TRBJ2-1	.	.	TGCAGTGCTAGGGGACTCCGGGATGAGCAGTTCTTC	CSARGLRDEQFF
TRBV7-9	TRBJ2-3	TRBD2	.	TGTGCCAGCAGCTCCAACAGCGGGGGGCCGCCTACAGAGTATTTT	CASSSNSGGPPTEYF
TRBV6-5	TRBJ2-7	.	few	TGTGCCAGCAGTGACTGGGCCGCAAACACGGGGATTGAGCAGTACTTC	CASSDWAANTGIEQYF
TRBV6-1	TRBJ1-6	.	.	TGTGCCAGCAGTGATCAAGGCAGCTCCTCACCCCTCCACTTT	CASSDQGSSSPLHF
TRBV5-6	TRBJ2-7	.	few	TGTGCCAGCAGCTTGGGCACATACTACGAGCAGTACTTC	CASSLGTYYEQYF
TRBV20-1	TRBJ1-1	.	.	TGCAGTGCTCAAAGGGGAGGGGGAAACACTGAAGCTTTCTTT	CSAQRGGGNTEAFF
TRBV20-1	TRBJ1-5	.	few	TGCAGTGCTAGGCCAGGGCGCAATCAGCCCCAGCATTTT	CSARPGRNQPQHF
TRBV29-1	TRBJ2-5	TRBD1	.	TGCAGCGTTGATTACAGGGGCCAAGAGACCCAGTACTTC	CSVDYRGQETQYF
TRBV6-5	TRBJ1-2	TRBD1	.	TGTGCCAGCAGTGGACAGGGGAAGGACTTTTATGGCTACACCTTC	CASSGQGKDFYGYTF
TRBV20-1	TRBJ2-2	.	few	TGCAGTGCTAGAAGTATCCGGGGGATCACCGGGGAGCTGTTTTTT	CSARSIRGITGELFF
TRBV15	TRBJ2-1	.	few	TGTGCCACCAGCAGAGATCAGGGGTCTTTCTACAATGAGCAGTTCTTC	CATSRDQGSFYNEQFF
TRBV7-9	TRBJ1-1	.	.	TGTGCCAGCAGCTTCCCGCCCTGGACTGAAGCTTTCTTT	CASSFPPWTEAFF